The sequence of this T cell receptor (beta chain) was determined in a study of identical twins. In TCRdb, the 5' RACE reads were re-called with MiXCR into one record per CDR3 protein. Of 450,000 or so distinct CDR3 sequences listed, 12% to 15% are singletons. V lost 7 bases to trimming and J lost 1 base, with 13 bases between them. Germline CDR1 and CDR2: SEHNR and FQNEAQ (reference sequence). This CDR3 has 14 amino acids. A few counts support this clonotype. The same data also went into a second study, on yellow fever vaccine responses in identical twins.

This clonotype was sampled from a woman younger than 35 in good health. Sequencing input: CD4+ T cells sorted from blood. V and J are TRBV7-9 and TRBJ1-2; D may be TRBD1 (6 bases). In DNA form, the CDR3 reads TGTGCCAGCAACTTCGGACAGCTTAACTATGGCTACACCTTC. This gives the protein CASNFGQLNYGYTF.